This T cell receptor (beta chain) was captured by sequencing in a study of Ad26.COV2.S vaccination and SARS-CoV-2 variants (dated by TCRdb to about 2021). Regarding the complete study: Donors in the vaccine arm were drawn from COV1001, a phase I-IIa trial of Ad26.COV2.S in healthy adults that was multicentre, randomized, double-blind and placebo-controlled. Ad26.COV2.S was administered intramuscularly at a dose of 5x10^10 or 1x10^11 viral particles, either as one shot or as two shots given 56 days apart. TCRbeta repertoire sequencing served as the tool for gauging how specific and how broad the SARS-CoV-2-reactive T cell receptors were following Ad26.COV2.S vaccination. The TCR-sequenced set comprised around 30 samples: about 19 Ad26.COV2.S vaccine recipients, 5 placebo recipients and 8 SARS-CoV-2 convalescent individuals. Participants in the trial were split at random into five groups of five each, receiving low-dose or high-dose Ad26.COV2.S once or twice, or else placebo on both occasions. Investigators did not know the trial group allocation while performing experiments and assessing outcomes.

The treatment or condition label for this specimen denotes: some 19 received Ad26.COV2.S at low or high dose, single or two shots; several received placebo; per-sample allocation not given. For vaccine and placebo recipients, repertoires were sequenced using samples collected on day 63 after the first injection. Between 29 July and 7 August 2020, Cohort 1b enrolled 25 adults aged 18-55 years at one site in Boston, USA. Ad26.COV2.S was a replication-incompetent adenovirus type 26 vector that expressed a prefusion-stabilized SARS-CoV-2 spike protein derived from the original Wuhan strain. The CDR3 numbers 16 residues from cysteine through phenylalanine. Only CDR3 DNA is held: 48 bases, read in frame from base 1. Sequences SGHTA (CDR1) and FQGTGA (CDR2) are obtained from the germline V gene. V is shortened by 3 bases, J by 7 bases, and the region joining them spans 19 bases. TCRbeta CDR3 regions were sequenced with the immunoSEQ Assay. After extraction, genomic DNA underwent amplification by bias-controlled multiplex PCR, followed by high-throughput sequencing. Regarding the original processing steps: To quantify the absolute abundance of every unique TCRbeta CDR3 region, sequences were collapsed and filtered. T cell fraction was estimated by normalization of TCRbeta template counts to usable DNA, with usable DNA being measured through amplification of reference genes present in all nucleated cells. Repertoire TCRs were annotated as SARS-CoV-2-specific by exact matching of V gene, CDR3 amino acid sequence and J gene to a known reactive TCR set. The reference SARS-CoV-2 TCR set was derived from MIRA and filtered for enrichment in COVID-19-positive ImmuneCODE repertoires, a step that removed public or cross-reactive TCRs. Drawing on the MIRA antigens, annotated TCRs were analysed further at the level of specific ORF or position within ORF. Breadth was defined as annotated unique rearrangements over total unique productive rearrangements; depth was the summed frequency of those rearrangements. Group comparisons of TCR breadth used two-sided Wilcoxon rank-sum tests. This immuneACCESS table, as held by TCRdb, lists in-frame sequences with V and J called but not all clones. Of the missing ones, under half trace to an unresolved V gene in checked studies; the others have no known cause. That table furnishes V, J and clone size, whereas the DNA furnished D and trimming. The table for this sample lists 350,000 to 500,000 clones; about 91% of them were counted only once. About 2.5% of the sample is held by the ten biggest clonotypes.

What the study reported, not specific to this receptor: It was noted by the authors that total T cell responses may have been underestimated by the TCR breadth and depth analyses. Compared with placebo recipients, Ad26.COV2.S recipients showed higher spike-specific TCR breadth (P = 0.0014). After vaccination, spike-specific CD8+ and CD4+ T cell responses were reported to show substantial breadth. The study was not powered to compare responses between vaccine doses or regimens. Vaccine and placebo recipients had similar non-spike TCR breadth, a finding consistent with the vaccine containing only spike.

Concerning this clone itself: The antigen this receptor binds is unknown. No clone much larger than this one lies a single base away; base qualities are absent.

Sample: peripheral blood, taken in a trial of Ad26.COV2.S vaccine versus placebo. Recombination connected TRBV7-3 to TRBJ2-1; the D gene identity is not certain. This TCR came from a person aged 18-65 years who received the Ad26.COV2.S COVID-19 vaccine or a placebo. The encoded CDR3 is CASSLLPGKTGNEQFF. The base sequence is TGTGCCAGCAGCTTGCTACCGGGCAAAACCGGGAATGAGCAGTTCTTC.